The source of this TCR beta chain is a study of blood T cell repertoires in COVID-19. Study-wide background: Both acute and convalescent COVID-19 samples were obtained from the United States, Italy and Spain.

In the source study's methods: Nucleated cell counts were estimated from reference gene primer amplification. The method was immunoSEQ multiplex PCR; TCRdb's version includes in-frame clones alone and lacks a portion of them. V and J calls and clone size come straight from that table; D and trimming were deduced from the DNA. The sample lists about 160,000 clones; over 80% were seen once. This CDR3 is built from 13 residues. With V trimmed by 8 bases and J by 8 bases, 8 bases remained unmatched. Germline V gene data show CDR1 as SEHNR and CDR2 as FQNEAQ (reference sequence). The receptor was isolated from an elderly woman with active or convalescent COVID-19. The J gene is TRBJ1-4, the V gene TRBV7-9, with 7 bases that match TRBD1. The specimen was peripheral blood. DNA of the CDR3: TGTGCCAGCGAACAGGGGAGTAAGGAAAAACTGTTTTTT. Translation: CASEQGSKEKLFF.